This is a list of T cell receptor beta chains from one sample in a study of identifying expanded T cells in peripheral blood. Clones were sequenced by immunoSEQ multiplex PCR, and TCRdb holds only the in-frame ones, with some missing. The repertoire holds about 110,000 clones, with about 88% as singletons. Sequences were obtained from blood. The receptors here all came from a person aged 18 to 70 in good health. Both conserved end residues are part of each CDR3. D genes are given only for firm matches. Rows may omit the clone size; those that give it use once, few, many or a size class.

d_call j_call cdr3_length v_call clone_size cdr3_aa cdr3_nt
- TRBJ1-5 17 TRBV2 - CASSGIEGRSSNQPQHF TGTGCCAGCAGTGGGATTGAGGGCAGAAGTAGCAATCAGCCCCAGCATTTT
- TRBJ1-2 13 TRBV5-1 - CASSEGANYGYTF TGCGCCAGCAGCGAAGGGGCTAACTATGGCTACACCTTC
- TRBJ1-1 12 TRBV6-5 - CASGGQNTEAFF TGTGCCAGCGGGGGCCAAAACACTGAAGCTTTCTTT
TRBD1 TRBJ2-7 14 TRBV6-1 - CASRGDRAAYEQYF TGTGCCAGCAGGGGGGACAGGGCGGCCTACGAGCAGTACTTC
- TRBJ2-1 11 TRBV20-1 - CSRMTSNEQFF TGCAGCCGAATGACATCCAATGAGCAGTTCTTC
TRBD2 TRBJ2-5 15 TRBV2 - CASSALAGGQETQYF TGTGCCAGCAGTGCTCTAGCGGGGGGGCAGGAGACCCAGTACTTC
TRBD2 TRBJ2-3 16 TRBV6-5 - CASRYRGLAATDTQYF TGTGCCAGCAGATACCGGGGACTAGCGGCCACAGATACGCAGTATTTT
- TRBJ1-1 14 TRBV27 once CASRLRGLNTEAFF TGTGCCAGCAGACTCCGGGGGCTCAACACTGAAGCTTTCTTT
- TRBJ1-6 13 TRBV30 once CACSKGGSYSLHF TGTGCCTGTTCGAAAGGCGGCAGTTATTCCCTCCACTTT
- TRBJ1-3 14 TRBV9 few CASSVATPGNTIYF TGTGCCAGCAGCGTAGCAACACCCGGAAACACCATATATTTT
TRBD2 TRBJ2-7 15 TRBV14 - CASSSGVDSGSGGYF TGTGCCAGCAGCAGCGGCGTGGATAGCGGGAGTGGAGGCTACTTC
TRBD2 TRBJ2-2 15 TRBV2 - CASRMGLVDTGELFF TGTGCCAGCAGGATGGGACTAGTAGACACCGGGGAGCTGTTTTTT
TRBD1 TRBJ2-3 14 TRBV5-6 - CASSMGQGADTQYF TGTGCCAGCAGCATGGGACAGGGGGCAGATACGCAGTATTTT
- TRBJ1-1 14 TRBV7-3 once CASSLGRVNTEAFF TGTGCCAGCAGCTTAGGACGGGTGAACACTGAAGCTTTCTTT
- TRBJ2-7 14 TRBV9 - CASSVEQLSYEQYF TGTGCCAGCAGCGTAGAACAGCTCTCCTACGAGCAGTACTTC
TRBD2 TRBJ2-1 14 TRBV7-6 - CASSLGVQGGWQFF TGTGCCAGCAGCTTAGGGGTTCAGGGAGGGTGGCAGTTCTTC
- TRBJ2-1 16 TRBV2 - CASSETDGKAYNEQFF TGTGCCAGCAGTGAAACGGACGGGAAGGCCTACAATGAGCAGTTCTTC
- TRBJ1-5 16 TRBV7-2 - CASSLGGGARNQPQHF TGTGCCAGCAGCTTAGGTGGGGGGGCCAGGAATCAGCCCCAGCATTTT
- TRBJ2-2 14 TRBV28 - CASTRDGQPGELFF TGTGCCAGCACCCGGGACGGACAACCCGGGGAGCTGTTTTTT
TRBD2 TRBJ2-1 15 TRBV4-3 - CASSQEGTSGGSLFF TGCGCCAGCAGCCAAGAAGGGACTAGCGGGGGGTCTTTGTTCTTC
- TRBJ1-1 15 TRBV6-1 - CASRGAPGEGTEAFF TGTGCCAGCAGAGGCGCTCCGGGAGAGGGCACTGAAGCTTTCTTT
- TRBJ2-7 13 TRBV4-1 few CASSLGETYEQYF TGCGCCAGCAGCCTCGGGGAGACCTACGAGCAGTACTTC
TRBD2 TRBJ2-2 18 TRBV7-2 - CASSFQKSLAGDTGELFF TGTGCCAGCAGCTTCCAGAAATCCCTAGCGGGGGACACCGGGGAGCTGTTTTTT
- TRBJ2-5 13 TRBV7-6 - CASSLGTEETQYF TGTGCCAGCAGCTTAGGGACAGAAGAGACCCAGTACTTC
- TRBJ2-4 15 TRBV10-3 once CAISEEVGTKNIQYF TGTGCCATCAGTGAGGAGGTGGGAACCAAAAACATTCAGTACTTC
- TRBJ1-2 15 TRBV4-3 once CASSPSRIRGYVYTF TGCGCCAGCAGCCCTAGTAGGATCAGGGGCTATGTCTACACCTTC
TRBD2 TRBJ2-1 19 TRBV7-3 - CASSLYGAGLAGGYNEQFF TGTGCCAGCAGCTTATACGGGGCGGGTTTGGCGGGAGGGTACAATGAGCAGTTCTTC
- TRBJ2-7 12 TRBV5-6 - CASREGHLEQYF TGTGCCAGCAGGGAGGGACACCTGGAGCAGTACTTC
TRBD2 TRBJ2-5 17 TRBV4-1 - CASSLRLAGVVRETQYF TGCGCCAGCAGCCTCCGACTAGCGGGAGTGGTCCGAGAGACCCAGTACTTC
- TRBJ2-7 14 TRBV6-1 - CASAVGGRTYEQYF TGTGCCAGCGCGGTCGGGGGTAGAACCTACGAGCAGTACTTC
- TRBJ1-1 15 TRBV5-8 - CASSRGTDVSVGAFF TGTGCCAGCAGCCGCGGGACCGACGTCTCTGTCGGGGCTTTCTTT
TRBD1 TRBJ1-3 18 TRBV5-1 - CASSPYRDRETYGNTIYF TGCGCCAGCAGCCCCTACCGGGACAGGGAAACATACGGAAACACCATATATTTT
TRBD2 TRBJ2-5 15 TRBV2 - CASRGTSGGAETQYF TGTGCCAGCAGAGGGACTAGCGGGGGGGCAGAGACCCAGTACTTC
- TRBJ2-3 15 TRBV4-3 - CASSQVLLGTDTQYF TGCGCCAGCAGCCAAGTCCTCCTAGGCACAGATACGCAGTATTTT
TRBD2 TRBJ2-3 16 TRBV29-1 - CSVFGASGRITDTQYF TGCAGCGTTTTCGGAGCTAGCGGGAGAATCACAGATACGCAGTATTTT
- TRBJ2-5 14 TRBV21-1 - CASSPPGERETQYF TGTGCCAGCAGCCCTCCGGGGGAGCGAGAGACCCAGTACTTC
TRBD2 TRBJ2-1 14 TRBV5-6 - CASSLAGPYNEQFF TGTGCCAGCAGCCTAGCGGGCCCCTACAATGAGCAGTTCTTC
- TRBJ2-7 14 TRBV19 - CASSIRDGTYEQYF TGTGCCAGTAGTATACGGGATGGGACCTACGAGCAGTACTTC
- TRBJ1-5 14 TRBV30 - CAWSHKLGNQPQHF TGTGCCTGGAGCCACAAACTAGGCAATCAGCCCCAGCATTTT
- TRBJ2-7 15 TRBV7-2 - CASSFRRGLGDEQYF TGTGCCAGCAGCTTTCGTCGGGGCCTGGGGGACGAGCAGTACTTC
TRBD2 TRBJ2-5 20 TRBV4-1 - CASSQVPGLAGGTNQETQYF TGCGCCAGCAGCCAAGTCCCGGGACTAGCGGGGGGGACTAACCAAGAGACCCAGTACTTC
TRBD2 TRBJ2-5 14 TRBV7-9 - CASSLSAGGETQYF TGTGCCAGCAGCTTATCAGCGGGAGGAGAGACCCAGTACTTC
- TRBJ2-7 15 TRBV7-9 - CASSLVQGISYEQYF TGTGCCAGCAGCTTGGTACAGGGAATATCTTACGAGCAGTACTTC
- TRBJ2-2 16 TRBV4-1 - CASSQDGGAYTGELFF TGCGCCAGCAGCCAAGATGGGGGCGCCTACACCGGGGAGCTGTTTTTT
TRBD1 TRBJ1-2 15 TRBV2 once CASTLQGQRNYGYTF TGTGCCAGCACCTTACAGGGGCAACGAAACTATGGCTACACCTTC
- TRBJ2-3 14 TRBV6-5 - CASSFDRYTDTQYF TGTGCCAGCAGTTTTGACAGGTACACAGATACGCAGTATTTT